The 19 T cell receptor beta chains presented below share a single source sample, sequenced in a study of blood T cell repertoires in COVID-19. Assay: immunoSEQ multiplex PCR; the TCRdb copy retains only in-frame clones and omits some. Of about 190,000 clones listed, around 83% are singletons. Sequences were obtained from PBMCs or T cells enriched from blood (not recorded which). The receptors were gathered from a woman aged 30 to 39 who had been exposed to COVID-19.

The rearrangement links TRBV7-2 to TRBJ1-3; D gene uncertain. V was trimmed by 8 bases and J by 2 bases, leaving 13 bases between them. Germline CDR1 and CDR2: SGHTA and FQGNSA. This CDR3 has 14 amino acids. The CDR3 here is CASEPGGTGNTIYF. CDR3 in DNA: TGTGCCAGCGAGCCGGGCGGGACTGGAAACACCATATATTTT.

The J gene is TRBJ2-5, the V gene TRBV19, with TRBD1 as a possible D gene (5 bases). V was shortened by 2 bases and J by 3 bases, with 7 bases between the two germline ends. The germline CDR1 and CDR2 sequences are LNHDA and SQIVND (reference sequence). The CDR3 is 13 residues long. This chain's CDR3 is CASSINRKETQYF. The CDR3 region has the DNA TGTGCCAGTAGTATAAACAGGAAAGAGACCCAGTACTTC.

The V gene is TRBV5-1, the J gene TRBJ1-4; D not resolved. Deletions cut 0 bases from V and 2 bases from J, with 8 bases between. CDR1 and CDR2 (germline): SGHRS, YFSETQ. This CDR3 contains 15 residues. For the CDR3, the DNA is TGCGCCAGCAGCTTGGGAGGAGGGACTAATGAAAAACTGTTTTTT. Its translation: CASSLGGGTNEKLFF.

The chain employs TRBV19 and TRBJ1-5, with D hard to call. The V end lost 9 bases, the J end lost 7 bases, and 16 bases lay between the germline ends. The germline CDR1 and CDR2 sequences are LNHDA and SQIVND (reference sequence). CDR3 length: 13 residues. As DNA, the CDR3 is TGTGCCAGCGGTGGGCGGGAGCGGCAGCCCCAGCATTTT. Amino acid sequence: CASGGRERQPQHF. The whole variable domain, remainder taken from reference TRBV19 and TRBJ1-5, is DGGITQSPKYLFRKEGQNVTLSCEQNLNHDAMYWYRQDPGQGLRLIYYSQIVNDFQKGDIAEGYSVSREKKESFPLTVTSAQKNPTAFYLCASGGRERQPQHFGDGTRLSIL.

The rearrangement uses TRBV18 and TRBJ1-5; perhaps TRBD1 as D (6 bases). There are 14 residues in the CDR3. Trimming cost V 3 bases and J 7 bases, with 13 bases left between them. Germline V CDR1 and CDR2: KGHSH, LQKENI. The CDR3 protein is CASSPWGGRQPQHF. The DNA of the CDR3 is TGTGCCAGCTCACCGTGGGGGGGCCGGCAGCCCCAGCATTTT.

The chain has TRBV2 and TRBJ2-3; D not certain. With 2 bases removed from V and 4 bases from J, the gap between germline ends came to 22 bases. Germline V gives CDR1 SNHLY, CDR2 FYNNEI. This CDR3 has 18 amino acids. DNA for the CDR3: TGTGCCAGCAGTGAAACGAGAACCCGACCCGTGGGCGCAGATACGCAGTATTTT. Its translation is CASSETRTRPVGADTQYF.

This sequence joins TRBV4-3 and TRBJ2-4; TRBD2 is a possible D gene (5 bases). V was shortened by 5 bases and J by 7 bases, with 12 bases between the two germline ends. The CDR3 has 13 amino acids. The germline V gene encodes CDR1 LGHNA and CDR2 YSLEER. The CDR3 nucleotides read TGCGCCAGCAGCGACTCCGGGGTGAACATTCAGTACTTC. Translated, it gives CASSDSGVNIQYF.

The rearrangement joins TRBV29-1 to TRBJ1-2; D not resolved. CDR1 is SQVTM and CDR2 is ANQGSEA in the germline V gene. The CDR3 covers 14 residues. Trimming left V 4 bases short and J 4 bases short, with 16 bases between. CDR3 DNA sequence: TGCAGCGTTGTTCACAACGGGGAGGCCTATGGCTACACCTTC. Amino acid sequence: CSVVHNGEAYGYTF. The entire variable domain, with the rest obtained from reference TRBV29-1 and TRBJ1-2, is as follows: SAVISQKPSRDICQRGTSLTIQCQVDSQVTMMFWYRQQPGQSLTLIATANQGSEATYESGFVIDKFPISRPNLTFSTLTVSNMSPEDSSIYLCSVVHNGEAYGYTFGSGTRLTVV.

The chain combines TRBV4-3 with TRBJ2-3, with D uncertain. The CDR3 runs to 15 residues. Germline-derived CDR1 and CDR2 are LGHNA and YSLEER. Trimming stripped 0 bases from V and 5 bases from J, with 12 bases between. The CDR3 loop reads CASSQEARVRDTQYF. The CDR3 DNA reads as TGCGCCAGCAGCCAAGAGGCCCGGGTCCGAGATACGCAGTATTTT.

The rearrangement links TRBV11-2 to TRBJ1-6; 9 nucleotides align to TRBD1. Per the germline V gene, CDR1 is SGHAT and CDR2 is FQNNGV. The CDR3 runs 15 residues. The junction had 9 bases not matched to a gene; V was cut back by 5 bases and J by 10 bases. The CDR3 DNA is TGTGCCAGCAGCCCGGGACAGGGAGGACGATCACCCCTCCACTTT. Amino acid sequence: CASSPGQGGRSPLHF.

This sequence joins TRBV4-2 and TRBJ1-2; perhaps TRBD1 as D (6 bases). This CDR3 contains 14 residues. Trimming stripped 2 bases from V and 3 bases from J, with 10 bases between. Germline V gene data show CDR1 as LGHNA and CDR2 as YNFKEQ. For the CDR3, the DNA is TGTGCCAGCAGCCAATCTACAGGGTACTATGGCTACACCTTC. The encoded protein is CASSQSTGYYGYTF.

Only one count was recorded for this clone. The J gene is TRBJ2-2, the V gene TRBV7-6, with TRBD1 as a possible D gene (5 bases). Trimming removed 1 base at V and 6 bases at J, with 18 bases between. Germline V gene sequence: CDR1 SGHVS, CDR2 FNYEAQ. This CDR3 has 17 residues. The CDR3 nucleotides read TGTGCCAGCAGCTTAGGACGGGCAGGGCAAATGGCCGGGGAGCTGTTTTTT. Protein product: CASSLGRAGQMAGELFF.

V and J are TRBV5-6 and TRBJ2-5; 7 positions match TRBD2. V lost 5 bases, J lost 5 bases, and 9 bases stayed unmatched. The germline CDR1 and CDR2 sequences are SGHDT and YYEEEE. The CDR3 loop spans 14 amino acids. CDR3 DNA: TGTGCCAGCAGGCCGGCAGCGGGGCTTGAGACCCAGTACTTC. Its protein is CASRPAAGLETQYF.

The V and J genes are TRBV25-1 and TRBJ1-2; TRBD1 aligns across 8 bases. The CDR3 extends over 14 amino acids. Germline V lookup: CDR1 MGHDK, CDR2 SYGVNS. With 5 bases clipped from V and 2 bases from J, the junction kept 4 bases outside the gene matches. This CDR3 is CASSSTGANYGYTF. The DNA of the CDR3 is TGTGCCAGCAGTTCGACAGGGGCCAACTATGGCTACACCTTC.

The chain couples TRBV12-3 or TRBV12-4 to TRBJ1-5; D might be TRBD1 (6 bases). V was cut by 8 bases and J by 7 bases, with 6 bases left in between. The CDR3 length is 10 residues. CDR3 amino acids: CASGGQPQHF. The CDR3 DNA reads TGTGCCAGCGGGGGCCAGCCCCAGCATTTT.

This chain links TRBV10-3 with TRBJ2-5; maybe TRBD1 (7 bases). Germline loops: CDR1 ENHRY, CDR2 SYGVKD. This CDR3 spans 13 amino acids. V was pared by 0 bases and J by 7 bases, with 9 bases between. The CDR3 sequence is CAISESQGGTQYF. The CDR3 nucleotides read TGTGCCATCAGTGAGTCCCAGGGGGGGACCCAGTACTTC.

This chain joins TRBV9 and TRBJ1-6; possible D gene TRBD1, 5 bases. The V gene's germline CDR1 is SGDLS and CDR2 YYNGEE. Trimming removed 0 bases from V and 7 bases from J, with 8 bases in between. This CDR3 comprises 14 residues. CDR3: CASSVAGSNSPLHF. CDR3 sequence (DNA): TGTGCCAGCAGCGTAGCAGGGTCCAATTCACCCCTCCACTTT. Together with reference TRBV9 and TRBJ1-6, the CDR3 gives the full variable domain: DSGVTQTPKHLITATGQRVTLRCSPRSGDLSVYWYQQSLDQGLQFLIQYYNGEERAKGNILERFSAQQFPDLHSELNLSSLELGDSALYFCASSVAGSNSPLHFGNGTRLTVT.

This clone is a singleton in its sample. The chain's CDR3 is CASSFLGGTGELFF. The CDR3 DNA reads TGTGCCAGCAGCTTTTTAGGAGGAACAGGGGAGCTGTTTTTT. The chain recombines TRBV11-3 with TRBJ2-2, with a weak D call TRBD2 (5 bases). V was clipped by 3 bases and J by 8 bases, with 13 bases between them. The CDR3 extends over 14 amino acids. Per germline, CDR1 SGHNT and CDR2 YENEEA. Variable domain in full (rest from reference TRBV11-3 and TRBJ2-2): EAGVVQSPRYKIIEKKQPVAFWCNPISGHNTLYWYLQNLGQGPELLIRYENEEAVDDSQLPKDRFSAERLKGVDSTLKIQPAELGDSAVYLCASSFLGGTGELFFGEGSRLTVL.

The chain is built from TRBV2 and TRBJ1-1; unclear D gene. The CDR3 is 12 amino acids. The germline V gene encodes CDR1 SNHLY and CDR2 FYNNEI. Trimming left V 7 bases short and J 0 bases short, with 6 bases between. The CDR3 nucleotides are TGTGCCAGCACGGGGATGAACACTGAAGCTTTCTTT. Amino acids: CASTGMNTEAFF. The full variable domain, completed using reference TRBV2 and TRBJ1-1, is EPEVTQTPSHQVTQMGQEVILRCVPISNHLYFYWYRQILGQKVEFLVSFYNNEISEKSEIFDDQFSVERPDGSNFTLKIRSTKLEDSAMYFCASTGMNTEAFFGQGTRLTVV.